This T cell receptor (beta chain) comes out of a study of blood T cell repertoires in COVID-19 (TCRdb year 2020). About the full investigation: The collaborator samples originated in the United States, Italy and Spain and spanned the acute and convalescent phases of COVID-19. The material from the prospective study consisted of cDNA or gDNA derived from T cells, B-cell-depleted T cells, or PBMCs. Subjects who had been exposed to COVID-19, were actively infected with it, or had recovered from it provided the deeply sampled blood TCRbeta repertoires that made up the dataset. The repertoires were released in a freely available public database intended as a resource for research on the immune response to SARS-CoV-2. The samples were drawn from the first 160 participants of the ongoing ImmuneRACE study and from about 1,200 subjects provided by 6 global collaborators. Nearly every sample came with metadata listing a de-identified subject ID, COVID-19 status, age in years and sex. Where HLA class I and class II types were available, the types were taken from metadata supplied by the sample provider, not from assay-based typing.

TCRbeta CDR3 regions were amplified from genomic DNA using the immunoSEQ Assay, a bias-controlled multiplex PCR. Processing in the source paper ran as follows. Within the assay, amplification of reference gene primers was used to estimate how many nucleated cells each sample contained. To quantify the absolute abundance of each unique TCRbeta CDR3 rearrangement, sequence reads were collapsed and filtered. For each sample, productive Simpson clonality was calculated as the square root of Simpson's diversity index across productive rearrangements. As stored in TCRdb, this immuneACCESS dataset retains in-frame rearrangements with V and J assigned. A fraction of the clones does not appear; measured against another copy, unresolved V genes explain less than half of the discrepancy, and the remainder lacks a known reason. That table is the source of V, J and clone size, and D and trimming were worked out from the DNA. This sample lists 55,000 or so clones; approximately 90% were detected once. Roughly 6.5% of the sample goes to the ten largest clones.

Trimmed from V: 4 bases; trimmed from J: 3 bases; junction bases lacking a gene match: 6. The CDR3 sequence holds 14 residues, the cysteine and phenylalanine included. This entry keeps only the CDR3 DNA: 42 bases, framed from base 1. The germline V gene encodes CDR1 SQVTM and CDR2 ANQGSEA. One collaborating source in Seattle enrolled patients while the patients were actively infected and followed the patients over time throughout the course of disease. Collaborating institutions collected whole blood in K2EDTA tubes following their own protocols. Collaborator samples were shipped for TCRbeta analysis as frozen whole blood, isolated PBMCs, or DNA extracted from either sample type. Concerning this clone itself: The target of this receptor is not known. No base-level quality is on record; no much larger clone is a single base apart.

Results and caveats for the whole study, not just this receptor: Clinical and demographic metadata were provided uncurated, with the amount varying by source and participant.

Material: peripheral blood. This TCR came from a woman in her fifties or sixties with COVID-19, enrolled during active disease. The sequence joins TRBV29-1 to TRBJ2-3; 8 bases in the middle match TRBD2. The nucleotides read TGCAGCGTTGTGGTAGCGGGAAGTACAGATACGCAGTATTTT. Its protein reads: CSVVVAGSTDTQYF.